This TCR beta chain was found in a study of cytomegalovirus exposure and HLA in healthy donors. Regarding the study as a whole: The study listed 164 cytomegalovirus-associated TCR beta chains.

As concerns this clone: As yet, its antigen is unknown.

PCR involved 60 Vbeta and 13 Jbeta primers. Produced via immunoSEQ multiplex PCR; TCRdb's table is partial and in-frame only. The sample consists of approximately 150,000 clones, approximately 67% of them appearing once. Germline values: CDR1 MNHEY, CDR2 SVGAGI. V was clipped by 0 bases and J by 0 bases, with 11 bases between them. CDR3 length equals 16 residues. V usage is TRBV6-5 and J usage is TRBJ2-5; D not resolved. Sequencing input: PBMCs. The sequence was collected from a young woman in good health and CMV-seropositive. The chain's CDR3 is CASSYSLTRHQETQYF. The CDR3 DNA follows: TGTGCCAGCAGTTACTCCCTGACCAGGCACCAAGAGACCCAGTACTTC.